This entry lists 26 T cell receptor beta chains sequenced from one sample in a study of cytomegalovirus exposure and HLA in healthy donors. The data were produced by immunoSEQ multiplex PCR, yet TCRdb's version contains in-frame clones alone and is incomplete. The repertoire holds tens of thousands of clones, with under 95% as singletons. The sequenced sample was PBMCs. The receptors were sampled from a young woman in good health and CMV-seropositive.

The chain employs TRBV19 and TRBJ2-7; TRBD2 matches at 9 bases. The CDR3 spans 15 residues. With V trimmed by 5 bases and J by 2 bases, 7 bases remained unmatched. CDR1 is LNHDA, CDR2 SQIVND, per germline (reference sequence). The DNA for the CDR3 is TGTGCCAGTAGTTCACCTAGCGGGGCGGCCTACGAGCAGTACTTC. It encodes CASSSPSGAAYEQYF.

This chain joins TRBV4-3 and TRBJ2-3, with TRBD2 matching 10 bases. The CDR3 contains 16 residues. After removal of 0 bases from V and 1 base from J, the junction contained 1 base not matched to a gene. The V gene's germline CDR1 is LGHNA and CDR2 YSLEER. CDR3: CASSQEGLAGTDTQYF. The CDR3 coding sequence is TGCGCCAGCAGCCAAGAAGGACTAGCGGGCACAGATACGCAGTATTTT.

This sequence joins TRBV2 and TRBJ2-3, with 7 bases matching TRBD1. Germline CDR1 and CDR2: SNHLY and FYNNEI. With 4 bases clipped from V and 5 bases from J, the junction kept 0 bases outside the gene matches. The CDR3 is 12 residues long. The CDR3: CASSGDRDTQYF. CDR3 bases: TGTGCCAGCAGTGGGGACAGAGATACGCAGTATTTT. Filled out from reference TRBV2 and TRBJ2-3, the complete variable domain reads EPEVTQTPSHQVTQMGQEVILRCVPISNHLYFYWYRQILGQKVEFLVSFYNNEISEKSEIFDDQFSVERPDGSNFTLKIRSTKLEDSAMYFCASSGDRDTQYFGPGTRLTVL.

This chain connects TRBV7-3 to TRBJ1-1, with D uncertain. This CDR3 region has 16 residues. The germline V and J ends were trimmed by 2 bases and 4 bases, with 17 bases remaining between them. Per germline, CDR1 SGHTA and CDR2 FQGTGA. CDR3 sequence reads: CASSLGPPSGGTEAFF. The CDR3 DNA follows: TGTGCCAGCAGCTTAGGCCCGCCATCCGGAGGCACTGAAGCTTTCTTT.

The genes are TRBV2 and TRBJ2-7, with D uncertain. The V end lost 3 bases, the J end lost 4 bases, and 7 bases lay between the germline ends. CDR3 size: 12 residues. Germline V gene data show CDR1 as SNHLY and CDR2 as FYNNEI. CDR3 protein: CASSEAGYEQYF. The CDR3 region has the DNA TGTGCCAGCAGTGAGGCAGGATACGAGCAGTACTTC.

The rearrangement joins TRBV2 to TRBJ2-3; D ambiguous. Trimming took 7 bases from V and 1 from J, leaving 21 bases between them. There are 17 residues in the CDR3. Germline CDR1 and CDR2: SNHLY and FYNNEI. The CDR3 sequence is CASNLLDWSRGTDTQYF. In DNA, the CDR3 is TGTGCCAGCAACCTCCTAGATTGGAGTCGGGGCACAGATACGCAGTATTTT.

This sequence joins TRBV25-1 and TRBJ2-7, with 10 bases identical to TRBD1. This CDR3 has 15 amino acids. The V and J ends lost 5 bases and 6 bases, in that order; junction bases with no gene match: 10. CDR1 MGHDK and CDR2 SYGVNS come from the germline V gene. This CDR3 reads CASSKGDRGNGEQYF. The CDR3 DNA sequence: TGTGCCAGCAGTAAAGGGGACAGGGGTAACGGCGAGCAGTACTTC.

The chain recombines TRBV6-5 with TRBJ2-7; TRBD2 matches at 11 bases. Germline CDR1 is MNHEY and CDR2 is SVGAGI. The CDR3 loop spans 14 amino acids. V trimming: 8 bases; J trimming: 3 bases; junction bases outside the gene matches: 6. DNA for the CDR3: TGTGCCAGCGGCCAGACTAGCGGGAACTACGAGCAGTACTTC. Encoded protein: CASGQTSGNYEQYF.

The count of this clone is one. The V call is TRBV28, the J call TRBJ2-1; no clear D gene. This CDR3 comprises 14 residues. Germline CDR1 reads MDHEN; CDR2 reads SYDVKM. The V and J ends lost 2 bases and 1 base respectively, with 6 bases between them. CDR3 DNA: TGTGCCAGCAGTTTAACAGTTTCCTACAATGAGCAGTTCTTC. This translates into CASSLTVSYNEQFF.

The chain is built from TRBV18 and TRBJ1-3; unclear D gene. The CDR3 is 15 amino acids. With 6 bases removed from V and 0 bases from J, the gap between germline ends came to 12 bases. In germline, CDR1 is KGHSH, CDR2 LQKENI. DNA for the CDR3: TGTGCCAGCTCTCTGGACGGAGGCTCTGGAAACACCATATATTTT. Amino acid sequence: CASSLDGGSGNTIYF.

The chain employs TRBV6-5 and TRBJ1-2, with D maybe TRBD1 (5 bases). Germline V gene sequence: CDR1 MNHEY, CDR2 SVGAGI. Trimming pared 7 bases from V and 7 bases from J, leaving 16 bases between. The CDR3 is 13 residues long. The CDR3 bases are TGTGCCAGCATCGGCCGGGGGATTGGTGGCTACACCTTC. It encodes CASIGRGIGGYTF.

This sequence joins TRBV30 and TRBJ2-7, with a weak D call TRBD1 (5 bases). The length of the CDR3 is 13 residues. Germline V gene data show CDR1 as GTSNPN and CDR2 as SVGIG (reference sequence). V was pared by 5 bases and J by 6 bases, with 17 bases between. CDR3 in amino acids: CAWGARKVAEQYF. CDR3 in DNA: TGTGCCTGGGGGGCTCGGAAAGTGGCCGAGCAGTACTTC.

The gene calls are TRBV28 and TRBJ1-2, with D perhaps matching TRBD1 (5 bases). The CDR3 runs 18 residues. The germline V and J ends were trimmed by 5 bases and 2 bases, with 24 bases remaining between them. Germline CDR1 reads MDHEN; CDR2 reads SYDVKM. CDR3 sequence: CASSSREFSLFRNYGYTF. Written as DNA, the CDR3 is TGTGCCAGCAGTAGCAGGGAATTCTCTCTGTTCCGAAACTATGGCTACACCTTC.

This chain links TRBV28 with TRBJ2-7, with TRBD2 matching 7 bases. The CDR3 totals 15 residues. V was pared by 4 bases and J by 2 bases, with 8 bases of the junction left unmatched. Germline V gene lookup returns CDR1 MDHEN and CDR2 SYDVKM. The CDR3 sequence is CASSWEGRFPYEQYF. CDR3 DNA: TGTGCCAGCAGTTGGGAGGGGAGATTCCCCTACGAGCAGTACTTC.

The chain is built from TRBV14 and TRBJ1-2; D perhaps matches TRBD1 (5 bases). From germline, CDR1 is SGHDN and CDR2 FVKESK. Deletions cut 1 base from V and 10 bases from J, with 10 bases between. The CDR3 spans 12 residues. CDR3 nucleotides: TGTGCCAGCAGCCAAGTGGACATTTCCTACACCTTC. It codes for CASSQVDISYTF.

The chain uses TRBV27 and TRBJ2-7; D perhaps matches TRBD2 (6 bases). Germline V gives CDR1 MNHEY, CDR2 SMNVEV (reference sequence). CDR3 size: 12 residues. Between the trimmed V and J ends, which lost 6 bases and 5 bases, there was a span of 11 bases. In nucleotides, the CDR3 is TGTGCCAGCAGGGGAGGACTACACGAGCAGTACTTC. This encodes CASRGGLHEQYF.

V and J are TRBV25-1 and TRBJ2-1; TRBD2 matches 7 bases. V lost 1 base to trimming and J lost 6 bases; unmatched junction nucleotides: 3. Germline V gene lookup returns CDR1 MGHDK and CDR2 SYGVNS. This CDR3 is 14 amino acids long. The CDR3 spells CASSELGEGNEQFF. CDR3 coding DNA: TGTGCCAGCAGTGAATTGGGGGAGGGCAATGAGCAGTTCTTC.

This clone was seen just once. This rearrangement joins TRBV19 to TRBJ2-3; 7 bases are shared with TRBD1. The germline V gene encodes CDR1 LNHDA and CDR2 SQIVND (reference sequence). V lost 5 bases to trimming and J lost 1 base; unmatched junction nucleotides: 9. The CDR3 length is 16 residues. CDR3 region: CASSQNRGPGTDTQYF. The CDR3 nucleotides read TGTGCCAGTAGTCAAAACAGGGGACCTGGCACAGATACGCAGTATTTT.

The V and J genes are TRBV11-2 and TRBJ1-1; D might be TRBD1 (6 bases). The V and J ends lost 1 base and 0 bases respectively, with 12 bases between them. The CDR3 extends over 16 amino acids. The germline gives CDR1 SGHAT, CDR2 FQNNGV. CDR3 in DNA: TGTGCCAGCAGCTTAGTAGGGGGGGTTATGAACACTGAAGCTTTCTTT. The encoded protein is CASSLVGGVMNTEAFF.

This chain links TRBV5-1 with TRBJ2-2, with TRBD2 matching 7 bases. Trimming took 4 bases from V and 4 from J; bases not matched to a gene: 4. The germline V gene encodes CDR1 SGHRS and CDR2 YFSETQ. This CDR3 has 14 residues. CDR3 residues: CASSETGGTGELFF. As DNA, the CDR3 is TGCGCCAGCAGCGAGACGGGAGGCACCGGGGAGCTGTTTTTT.

This clone was seen only once. CDR3 in amino acids: CASSVRDRGSGEKLFF. The CDR3, as DNA: TGTGCCAGCAGCGTCCGGGACAGGGGTTCAGGTGAAAAACTGTTTTTT. V gene TRBV9 combines with J gene TRBJ1-4; 10 bases map to TRBD1. Germline V lookup: CDR1 SGDLS, CDR2 YYNGEE. The J segment lost 7 bases and the V segment lost 2 bases, leaving 8 bases of the junction unmatched. This CDR3 contains 16 residues.

The V call is TRBV6-6, the J call TRBJ2-1; D gene uncertain. The CDR3 sequence is 13 residues long. CDR1 and CDR2 from the germline V gene are MNHNY and SVGAGI (reference sequence). The V end lost 2 bases, the J end lost 10 bases, and 12 bases lay between the germline ends. Here the CDR3 DNA reads TGTGCCAGCAGTTACAAACTCGGAGTCGAGCAGTTCTTC. Residues: CASSYKLGVEQFF.

CDR3 sequence: CASSVAPTYEQYF. Written as DNA, the CDR3 is TGTGCCAGCAGCGTAGCCCCTACCTACGAGCAGTACTTC. This rearrangement joins TRBV9 to TRBJ2-7; no reliable D call. The CDR3 loop spans 13 amino acids. With 0 bases removed from V and 2 bases from J, the gap between germline ends came to 6 bases. The germline V gene has CDR1 SGDLS and CDR2 YYNGEE.

This clone was seen a few times. Other DNA sequences in the same sample also yield this CDR3. The gene calls are TRBV9 and TRBJ2-3, with 8 bases that match TRBD2. Germline CDR1 SGDLS, CDR2 YYNGEE. The V segment lost 2 bases and the J segment 2 bases; nucleotides outside the gene matches: 4. The CDR3 has 15 amino acids. CDR3 residues: CASSVVAGYTDTQYF. The CDR3 nucleotides are TGTGCCAGCAGCGTGGTAGCGGGGTACACAGATACGCAGTATTTT.

This chain joins TRBV30 and TRBJ2-7; D possibly corresponds to TRBD1 (6 bases). From germline, CDR1 is GTSNPN and CDR2 SVGIG (reference sequence). The CDR3 has 13 amino acids. Trimming pared 0 bases from V and 7 bases from J, leaving 13 bases between. The DNA of the CDR3 is TGTGCCTGGAGTGTAGGGGGAACGGCAGAGCAGTACTTC. Amino acids: CAWSVGGTAEQYF.

V gene TRBV10-3 combines with J gene TRBJ1-5, with D uncertain. The germline V gene has CDR1 ENHRY and CDR2 SYGVKD. The CDR3 is made up of 13 amino acids. The V end lost 7 bases, the J end lost 0 bases, and 7 bases lay between the germline ends. The CDR3 region is CAIIEYSNQPQHF. Written as DNA, the CDR3 is TGTGCCATCATAGAATATAGCAATCAGCCCCAGCATTTT.